The sequence of this T cell receptor beta chain was determined in a study of cytotoxic CD8 clonotypes in ibrutinib-treated CLL. There are 12 residues in the CDR3. Germline V gene lookup returns CDR1 KGHSH and CDR2 LQKENI. Trimming removed 6 bases at V and 2 bases at J, with 6 bases between. The protocol was immunoSEQ multiplex PCR, while the TCRdb copy is restricted to in-frame clones and leaves out a portion. The data show 110,000 to 150,000 clones, 60% to 80% seen once. The material was PBMCs, obtained after 12 months of ibrutinib treatment. The source of this sequence is a human donor with chronic lymphocytic leukemia. This chain uses TRBV18 with TRBJ2-3; no firm D call. Written as DNA, the CDR3 is TGTGCCAGCTCTCCCATCACAGATACGCAGTATTTT. Translated: CASSPITDTQYF. Full variable domain (remainder filled in from reference TRBV18 and TRBJ2-3): NAGVMQNPRHLVRRRGQEARLRCSPMKGHSHVYWYRQLPEEGLKFMVYLQKENIIDESGMPKERFSAEFPKEGPSILRIQQVVRGDSAAYFCASSPITDTQYFGPGTRLTVL.